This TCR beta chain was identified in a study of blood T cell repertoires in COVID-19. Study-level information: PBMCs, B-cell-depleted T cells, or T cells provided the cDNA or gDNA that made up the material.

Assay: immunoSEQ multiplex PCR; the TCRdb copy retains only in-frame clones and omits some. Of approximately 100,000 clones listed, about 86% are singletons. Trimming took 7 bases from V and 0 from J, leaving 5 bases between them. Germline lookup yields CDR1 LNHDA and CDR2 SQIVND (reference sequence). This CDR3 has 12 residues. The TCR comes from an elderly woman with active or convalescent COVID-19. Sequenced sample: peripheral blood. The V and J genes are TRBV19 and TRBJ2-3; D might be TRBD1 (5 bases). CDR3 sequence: CASKGSTDTQYF. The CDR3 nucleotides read TGTGCCAGTAAGGGGAGCACAGATACGCAGTATTTT.